These T cell receptor beta chains were read from a single sample in a study of regulatory T cells in long-lasting Graves disease. In TCRdb, the multiplex PCR reads were re-called with MiXCR into one record per CDR3 protein. The sample records about 620,000 distinct CDR3 sequences, around 15% being singletons. The sample was also reused in another study, on T cells in Graves' hyperthyroidism and ophthalmopathy.

The material sequenced was peripheral blood mononuclear cells (PBMCs), taken at new diagnosis, from a patient treated with antithyroid drugs. The receptors derive from a woman in her thirties with Graves disease. Each CDR3 is given with its conserved first and last residue. The D gene is left open where the match is weak. Expanded clones get a size class; other rows say once, few or many, or leave the size out.

clone_size	v_call	d_call	j_call	cdr3_aa	cdr3_nt
many	TRBV6-1	NA	TRBJ1-1	CASTTRQANTEAFF	TGTGCCAGCACCACGAGACAGGCCAACACTGAAGCTTTCTTT
many	TRBV11-2	NA	TRBJ1-4	CASSPTGQLDEKLFF	TGTGCCAGCAGCCCCACCGGGCAGCTTGATGAAAAACTGTTTTTT
NA	TRBV29-1	NA	TRBJ2-3	CSVDFPNEDSTDTQYF	TGCAGCGTTGATTTCCCTAATGAAGACAGCACAGATACGCAGTATTTT
many	TRBV18	TRBD1	TRBJ1-1	CASSPGTGPTEAFF	TGTGCCAGCTCACCTGGGACAGGCCCCACTGAAGCTTTCTTT
many	TRBV28	NA	TRBJ2-1	CASTPAGGTYNEQFF	TGTGCCAGCACCCCGGCAGGCGGGACCTACAATGAGCAGTTCTTC
many	TRBV6-1	NA	TRBJ2-1	CASSGERRSYNEQFF	TGTGCCAGCAGTGGGGAGAGACGATCCTACAATGAGCAGTTCTTC
many	TRBV20-1	TRBD2	TRBJ2-1	CSARLAGVNEQFF	TGCAGTGCTAGACTAGCGGGAGTCAATGAGCAGTTCTTC
NA	TRBV18	NA	TRBJ1-5	CASSPDRSGAQPQHF	TGTGCCAGCTCACCAGACCGATCAGGGGCTCAGCCCCAGCATTTT
many	TRBV14	NA	TRBJ2-2	CASSHFEVAGELFF	TGTGCCAGCAGCCATTTTGAGGTGGCCGGGGAGCTGTTTTTT
few	TRBV11-2	TRBD2	TRBJ2-1	CASSPLTSDEQFF	TGTGCCAGCAGCCCTCTGACTAGCGATGAGCAGTTCTTC
many	TRBV20-1	NA	TRBJ2-5	CSARVLGQQETQYF	TGCAGTGCTAGAGTCTTGGGGCAACAAGAGACCCAGTACTTC
NA	TRBV6-1	TRBD2	TRBJ2-7	CASSEAGLAGRSSVIGSYEQYF	TGTGCCAGCAGTGAAGCCGGACTAGCGGGAAGGAGCAGTGTTATTGGGTCTTACGAGCAGTACTTC
many	TRBV28	TRBD2	TRBJ2-1	CASSLSLASGRHEQFF	TGTGCCAGCAGTCTCTCTTTGGCTAGCGGGAGACATGAGCAGTTCTTC
NA	TRBV5-5	TRBD2	TRBJ2-7	CASSWLGSGTPYEQYF	TGTGCCAGCAGCTGGTTAGGTAGCGGGACTCCCTACGAGCAGTACTTC
NA	TRBV19	NA	TRBJ2-1	CASRMAGLVYEQFF	TGTGCCAGCCGTATGGCGGGATTGGTATATGAGCAGTTCTTC
NA	TRBV18	NA	TRBJ1-1	CASSEVEAFF	TGTGCCAGCTCAGAAGTAGAAGCTTTCTTT
NA	TRBV30	TRBD2	TRBJ2-5	CAWSPRTSGTPGGETQYF	TGTGCCTGGAGTCCGCGGACTAGCGGGACCCCCGGCGGAGAGACCCAGTACTTC
NA	TRBV20-1	TRBD1	TRBJ2-7	CSARTRGQTYEQYF	TGCAGTGCTAGAACGAGGGGACAGACCTACGAGCAGTACTTC
few	TRBV6-1	NA	TRBJ2-2	CASRAHSGGPGELFF	TGTGCCAGCAGGGCCCACAGCGGTGGGCCCGGGGAGCTGTTTTTT
many	TRBV20-1	NA	TRBJ1-2	CSAAVRYYTF	TGCAGTGCTGCGGTGAGATACTACACCTTC
NA	TRBV6-1	TRBD2	TRBJ2-5	CASSVSGRGETQYF	TGTGCCAGCAGTGTTAGCGGGAGAGGAGAGACCCAGTACTTC
NA	TRBV2	NA	TRBJ2-3	CASRAEDWTLSTDTQYF	TGTGCCAGCAGGGCTGAGGATTGGACGCTCAGCACAGATACGCAGTATTTT
few	TRBV3-1	NA	TRBJ1-6	CASSTGTGTAVGAPLHF	TGTGCCAGCAGCACCGGAACAGGGACGGCGGTAGGGGCACCCCTCCACTTT
few	TRBV3-1	NA	TRBJ2-5	CASSLIYPGASETQYF	TGTGCCAGCAGCCTTATCTACCCCGGGGCATCGGAGACCCAGTACTTC
few	TRBV5-1	NA	TRBJ2-7	CASRAQAETYEQYF	TGCGCCAGCCGAGCCCAGGCTGAAACCTACGAGCAGTACTTC
NA	TRBV3-1	NA	TRBJ2-3	CASSQSTTTGDTQYF	TGTGCCAGCAGCCAAAGCACCACCACTGGGGATACGCAGTATTTT
NA	TRBV25-1	NA	TRBJ1-6	CASSESRTENSPLHF	TGTGCCAGCAGTGAATCGAGGACGGAGAATTCACCCCTCCACTTT
many	TRBV6-5	NA	TRBJ1-1	CASSSVRRGGEVNTEAFF	TGTGCCAGCAGTTCAGTTCGACGGGGGGGAGAGGTGAACACTGAAGCTTTCTTT
NA	TRBV3-1	NA	TRBJ2-5	CASSQDLLGDSRAETQYF	TGTGCCAGCAGCCAAGATCTGCTCGGGGACTCGAGGGCAGAGACCCAGTACTTC
many	TRBV19	NA	TRBJ1-1	CASSLVGPSEAFF	TGTGCCAGTAGCCTCGTTGGACCCTCTGAAGCTTTCTTT
many	TRBV30	NA	TRBJ1-2	CAWDGLGYGYTF	TGTGCCTGGGACGGTCTGGGCTATGGCTACACCTTC
few	TRBV30	TRBD2	TRBJ2-3	CAWRLGGSDTQYF	TGTGCCTGGAGATTGGGGGGGAGTGATACGCAGTATTTT
few	TRBV5-5	TRBD1	TRBJ2-1	CASSPGQGALNEQFF	TGTGCCAGCAGCCCGGGACAGGGGGCGCTTAATGAGCAGTTCTTC
many	TRBV9	TRBD1	TRBJ2-5	CASSGTAGGETQYF	TGTGCCAGCAGCGGGACAGCAGGGGGAGAGACCCAGTACTTC
many	TRBV7-8	NA	TRBJ1-1	CASSLQGRMNTEAFF	TGTGCCAGCAGCTTACAGGGGCGGATGAACACTGAAGCTTTCTTT
NA	TRBV7-9	TRBD1	TRBJ2-7	CASSLVGQGNHEQYF	TGTGCCAGCAGCTTAGTTGGACAGGGCAACCACGAGCAGTACTTC
many	TRBV28	NA	TRBJ1-2	CASSPPLRRGYTF	TGTGCCAGCAGTCCCCCTTTACGGCGGGGCTACACCTTC
many	TRBV2	TRBD1	TRBJ1-1	CASSVGDRGTTEAFF	TGTGCCAGCAGTGTCGGGGACAGGGGGACCACTGAAGCTTTCTTT
many	TRBV7-9	NA	TRBJ2-5	CASSPTVWGRGEEETQYF	TGTGCCAGCAGCCCAACCGTTTGGGGGCGCGGAGAAGAAGAGACCCAGTACTTC
few	TRBV10-3	NA	TRBJ1-3	CAISEGGYSGNTIYF	TGTGCCATCAGTGAGGGGGGGTACTCTGGAAACACCATATATTTT
NA	TRBV18	TRBD2	TRBJ2-3	CASSPVPGLAGGTDTQYF	TGTGCCAGCTCACCCGTCCCGGGGCTAGCGGGAGGTACAGATACGCAGTATTTT
few	TRBV3-1	TRBD2	TRBJ2-1	CASSPRLDERGGQFF	TGTGCCAGCAGTCCCCGTTTGGACGAGCGGGGTGGGCAGTTCTTC
many	TRBV2	NA	TRBJ2-7	CASSTPVLFGEQYF	TGTGCCAGCAGTACCCCTGTTTTGTTTGGCGAGCAGTACTTC
many	TRBV2	NA	TRBJ2-1	CASSPGTQNNEQFF	TGTGCCAGCAGCCCCGGGACCCAGAACAATGAGCAGTTCTTC
NA	TRBV18	NA	TRBJ1-1	CASSKPEGGTEAFF	TGTGCCAGCTCAAAACCTGAGGGGGGCACTGAAGCTTTCTTT
NA	TRBV7-9	NA	TRBJ2-1	CASSATSIEQFF	TGTGCCAGCAGCGCAACATCTATTGAGCAGTTCTTC
many	TRBV27	NA	TRBJ1-2	CASSSGGGSYYGYTF	TGTGCCAGCAGTAGCGGGGGCGGAAGCTACTATGGCTACACCTTC
few	TRBV19	TRBD1	TRBJ1-2	CASSTSLTGPSGYTF	TGTGCCAGTAGTACCTCCCTGACAGGGCCCAGCGGCTACACCTTC
NA	TRBV28	TRBD1	TRBJ1-3	CASSDRGLRVVSGNTIYF	TGTGCCAGCAGTGACAGGGGATTAAGAGTTGTCTCTGGAAACACCATATATTTT